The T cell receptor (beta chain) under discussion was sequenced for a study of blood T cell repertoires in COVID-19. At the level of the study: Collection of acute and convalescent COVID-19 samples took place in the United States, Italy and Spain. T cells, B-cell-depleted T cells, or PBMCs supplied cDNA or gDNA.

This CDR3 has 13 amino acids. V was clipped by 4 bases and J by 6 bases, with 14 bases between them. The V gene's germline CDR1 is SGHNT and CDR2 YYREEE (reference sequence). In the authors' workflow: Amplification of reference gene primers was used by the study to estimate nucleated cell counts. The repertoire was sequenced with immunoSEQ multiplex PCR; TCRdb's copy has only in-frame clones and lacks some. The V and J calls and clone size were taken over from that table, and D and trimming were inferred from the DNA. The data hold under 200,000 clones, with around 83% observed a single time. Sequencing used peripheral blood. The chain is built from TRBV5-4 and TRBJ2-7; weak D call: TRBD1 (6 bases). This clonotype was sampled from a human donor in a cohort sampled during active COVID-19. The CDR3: CASSPGQGSEQYF. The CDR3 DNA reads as TGTGCCAGCAGCCCCGGCCAGGGGTCCGAGCAGTACTTC.